What follows describes a single TCR beta chain. Its antigen is as yet unknown. In germline, CDR1 is LNHDA, CDR2 SQIVND (reference sequence). CDR3 length equals 13 residues. Trimming shortened V by 4 bases and J by 4 bases, and 8 bases separated the two germline ends. The data derive from a study of cytomegalovirus exposure and HLA in healthy donors. PCR amplification relied on 60 Vbeta primers (plus 13 Jbeta primers). TCRdb's table, derived via immunoSEQ multiplex PCR, lists solely in-frame clones and lacks some. The table has approximately 240,000 clones, roughly 89% seen once. Whole-study findings and limits: A later analysis found TCR association rates differed by HLA locus, highest for DRB1 and lowest for HLA-C. A later analysis reportedly identified an Asian-associated ancestry cluster as carrying fewer N-insertions than the roughly 670-donor mean. Usually a TCR sequence was rare, but some public TCRs were found in many donors.

The V gene is TRBV19, the J gene TRBJ1-3, with D possibly being TRBD1 (6 bases). The sample comprised PBMCs. The source of this sequence is a woman younger than 30 in good health and CMV-seronegative. This CDR3 reads CASSSDRGNTIYF. The CDR3 DNA is TGTGCCAGTAGTAGCGACAGGGGAAACACCATATATTTT.